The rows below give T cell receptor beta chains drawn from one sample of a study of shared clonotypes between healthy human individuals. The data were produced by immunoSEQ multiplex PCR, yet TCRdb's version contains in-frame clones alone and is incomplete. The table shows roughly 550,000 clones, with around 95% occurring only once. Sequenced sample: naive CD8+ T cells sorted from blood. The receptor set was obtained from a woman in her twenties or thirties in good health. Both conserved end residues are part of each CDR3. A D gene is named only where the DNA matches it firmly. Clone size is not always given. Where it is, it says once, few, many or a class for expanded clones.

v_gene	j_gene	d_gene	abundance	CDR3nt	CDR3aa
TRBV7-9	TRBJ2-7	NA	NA	TGTGCCAGCAGCTTATGGTCTGGTAGCTCCTACGAGCAGTACTTC	CASSLWSGSSYEQYF
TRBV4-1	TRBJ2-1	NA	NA	TGCGCCAGCAGCTCCCACCGGGACTTCGCCTACAATGAGCAGTTCTTC	CASSSHRDFAYNEQFF
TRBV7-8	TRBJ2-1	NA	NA	TGTGCCAGCAGCTCGTTTAAAGCGGGCCCTTCCTACAATGAGCAGTTCTTC	CASSSFKAGPSYNEQFF
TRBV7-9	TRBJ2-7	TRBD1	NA	TGTGCCAGCAGCTTAGTAGCCAGGGGGCGAGACGAGCAGTACTTC	CASSLVARGRDEQYF
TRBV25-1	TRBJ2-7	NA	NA	TGTGCCAGCAGTGAGACGGGGGGCTGGGGCGAGCAGTACTTC	CASSETGGWGEQYF
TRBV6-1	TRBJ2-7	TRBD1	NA	TGTGCCAGTGGAGGGACAGGATCCTACGAGCAGTACTTC	CASGGTGSYEQYF
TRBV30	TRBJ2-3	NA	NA	TGTGCCTGGAACGGAGGACCAGATACGCAGTATTTT	CAWNGGPDTQYF
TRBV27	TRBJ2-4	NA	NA	TGTGCCAGCAGTTTCGGCAGGTTAGACATTCAGTACTTC	CASSFGRLDIQYF
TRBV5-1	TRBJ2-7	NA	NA	TGCGCCAGCAGCTTGGCAGCGACCTACGAGCAGTACTTC	CASSLAATYEQYF
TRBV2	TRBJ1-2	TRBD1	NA	TGTGCCAGCAGTGAAGCCTCGGATGACAGGGATGAGGGCTACACCTTC	CASSEASDDRDEGYTF
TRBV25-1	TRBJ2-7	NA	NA	TGTGCCAGCAGGCGGGGCTACGAGCAGTACTTC	CASRRGYEQYF
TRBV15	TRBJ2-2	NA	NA	TGTGCCACCAAGCTTGGTCCGGGGGGCTACACCGGGGAGCTGTTTTTT	CATKLGPGGYTGELFF
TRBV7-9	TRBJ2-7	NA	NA	TGTGCCAGCAGCTTTCTATACTACGAGCAGTACTTC	CASSFLYYEQYF
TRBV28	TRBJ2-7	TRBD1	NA	TGTGCCAGCAGTGCCCCAGGGGGCAACGAGCAGTACTTC	CASSAPGGNEQYF
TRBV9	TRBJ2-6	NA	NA	TGTGCCAGCAGCGTGAGCGGCTCTGGGGCCAACGTCCTGACTTTC	CASSVSGSGANVLTF
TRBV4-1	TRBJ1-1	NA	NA	TGCGCCAGCAGCCTCGGACGCTCCCCCCCGGCTGAAGCTTTCTTT	CASSLGRSPPAEAFF
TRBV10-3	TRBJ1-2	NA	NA	TGTGCCATCGGGGAGGGGTATGGCTACACCTTC	CAIGEGYGYTF
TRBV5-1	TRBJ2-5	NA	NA	TGCGCCAGCAGCCCCAGGGGAATAGCGGAGACCCAGTACTTC	CASSPRGIAETQYF
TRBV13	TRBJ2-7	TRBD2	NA	TGTGCTACGCACCGAGCGGGAGAGGGGGACGAGCAGTACTTC	CATHRAGEGDEQYF
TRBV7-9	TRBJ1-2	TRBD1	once	TGTGCCAGCAGCTTAGGGGCGGGGACAGGAGACCCTCACTATGGCTACACCTTC	CASSLGAGTGDPHYGYTF
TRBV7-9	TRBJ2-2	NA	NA	TGTGCCAGCAGCCCAATGAACACCGGGGAGCTGTTTTTT	CASSPMNTGELFF
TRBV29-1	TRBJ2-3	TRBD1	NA	TGCAGCGTTGAGGGGACAGTTACAGATACGCAGTATTTT	CSVEGTVTDTQYF
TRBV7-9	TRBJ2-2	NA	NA	TGTGCCAGCGTAATACAGGGAGGCCCTAACGCCGGGGAGCTGTTTTTT	CASVIQGGPNAGELFF
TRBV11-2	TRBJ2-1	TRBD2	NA	TGTGCCAGCAGCTCCCTCGGGGGGAGCTCCTACAATGAGCAGTTCTTC	CASSSLGGSSYNEQFF
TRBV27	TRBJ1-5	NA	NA	TGTGCCAGCCGAGGGGGGGCCGGGGTGGATAATCAGCCCCAGCATTTT	CASRGGAGVDNQPQHF
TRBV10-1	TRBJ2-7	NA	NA	TGCGCCAGCAGTGAGTCAACAGCTCACAACGAGCAGTACTTC	CASSESTAHNEQYF
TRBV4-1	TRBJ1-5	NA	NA	TGCGCCAGCAGCCAAGATTCAAGAGGGTCTAGCAATCAGCCCCAGCATTTT	CASSQDSRGSSNQPQHF
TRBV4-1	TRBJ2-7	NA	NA	TGCGCCAGCAGCCAAGTGCTCCTCGGCTACGAGCAGTACTTC	CASSQVLLGYEQYF
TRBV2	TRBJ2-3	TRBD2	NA	TGTGCCAGCAGTGAAGGTCCGGGACTAGATCCAGATACGCAGTATTTT	CASSEGPGLDPDTQYF
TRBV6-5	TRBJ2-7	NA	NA	TGTGCCAGCAGACCATGGACAGCTTCCTACGAGCAGTACTTC	CASRPWTASYEQYF
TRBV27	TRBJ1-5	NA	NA	TGTGCCAGCAGTTTGGCAGGCGCGTATCAGCCCCAGCATTTT	CASSLAGAYQPQHF
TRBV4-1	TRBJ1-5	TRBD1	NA	TGCGCCAGCAGCCAAGGTTCCCAGGGGGCGGCTCAGCCCCAGCATTTT	CASSQGSQGAAQPQHF
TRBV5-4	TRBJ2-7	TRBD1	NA	TGTGCCAGCAGCCCAGCGGACAGGGAGCCCTACGAGCAGTACTTC	CASSPADREPYEQYF
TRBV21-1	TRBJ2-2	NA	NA	TGTGCCAGCGAAACAGGAACCGGGGAGCTGTTTTTT	CASETGTGELFF
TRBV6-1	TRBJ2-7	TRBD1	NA	TGTGCCAGCAGTGAGTCCGGGACAGTTGGTTACGAGCAGTACTTC	CASSESGTVGYEQYF
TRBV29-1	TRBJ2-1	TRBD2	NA	TGCAGCGTTGGAGCGGGAGTCCGCGAGCAGTTCTTC	CSVGAGVREQFF
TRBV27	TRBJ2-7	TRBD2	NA	TGTGCCAGCAGTTTATTGGCGGGAGGGAGATACGAGCAGTACTTC	CASSLLAGGRYEQYF
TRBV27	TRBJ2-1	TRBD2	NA	TGTGCCAGCAGTTTATACCCTAGCGGGAGCGCTGAGCAGTTCTTC	CASSLYPSGSAEQFF
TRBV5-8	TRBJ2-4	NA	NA	TGTGCCAGCAGCCCGGGTGGGCCGGCTAAAAACATTCAGTACTTC	CASSPGGPAKNIQYF
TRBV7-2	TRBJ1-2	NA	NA	TGTGCCAGCAGCCGCGACAGCTTCTATGGCTACACCTTC	CASSRDSFYGYTF
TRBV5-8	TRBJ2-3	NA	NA	TGTGCCAGCAGCTTGGACCCCCCAGATACGCAGTATTTT	CASSLDPPDTQYF
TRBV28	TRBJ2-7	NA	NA	TGTGCCAGCAGCCACGCGCCGGCCTACGAGCAGTACTTC	CASSHAPAYEQYF
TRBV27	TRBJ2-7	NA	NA	TGTGCCAGCAGTTTTTCGGTGGGGGAAAACTCCTACGAGCAGTACTTC	CASSFSVGENSYEQYF
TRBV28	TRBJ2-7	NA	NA	TGTGCCAGCAGCCAGGACCAAAACGAGCAGTACTTC	CASSQDQNEQYF
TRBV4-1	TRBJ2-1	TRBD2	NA	TGCGCCAGCAGCTCTAGCGGGAGGACCTACAATGAGCAGTTCTTC	CASSSSGRTYNEQFF
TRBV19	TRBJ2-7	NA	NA	TGTGCCAGTAGTATTGGACAAGAGGGGTCCTACGAGCAGTACTTC	CASSIGQEGSYEQYF
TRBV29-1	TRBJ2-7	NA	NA	TGCAGCGTTGAAGATCCGGCAGGGTCGTCGGGCGAGCAGTACTTC	CSVEDPAGSSGEQYF
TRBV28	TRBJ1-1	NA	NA	TGTGCCAGCAGTCCGATCGGGAGGTCCGACACTGAAGCTTTCTTT	CASSPIGRSDTEAFF
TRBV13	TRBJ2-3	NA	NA	TGTGCCAGCAGGATAGGGGCGGAGAATACGCAGTATTTT	CASRIGAENTQYF
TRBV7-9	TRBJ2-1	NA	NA	TGTGCCAGTGGCGGAATCTCCTACAATGAGCAGTTCTTC	CASGGISYNEQFF
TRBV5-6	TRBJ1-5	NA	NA	TGTGCCAGCAGCTTGGCACAGGGTAATCAGCCCCAGCATTTT	CASSLAQGNQPQHF